These 20 T cell receptor beta chains came from one sample sequenced in a study of blood T cell repertoires in COVID-19. Only in-frame clones appear in the TCRdb table, and some are missing; sequencing was by immunoSEQ multiplex PCR. This sample carries approximately 200,000 clones, roughly 94% of them seen once, and the ten largest clones take about 0.76%. Input material: peripheral blood. These receptor sequences come from a man aged 30 to 39 with COVID-19, enrolled during active disease.

CDR3 residues: CASNSPGVALSYTF. Here the CDR3 DNA reads TGTGCCAGCAACTCCCCCGGGGTGGCCCTAAGCTACACCTTC. The chain combines TRBV6-5 with TRBJ1-2; no reliable D call. This CDR3 spans 14 amino acids. V lost 7 bases, J lost 9 bases, and 21 bases lay in between. The V gene's germline CDR1 is MNHEY and CDR2 SVGAGI.

The chain joins TRBV4-1 to TRBJ1-5; no definite D call. The CDR3 covers 16 residues. Trimming stripped 0 bases from V and 3 bases from J, with 12 bases between. Germline values: CDR1 MGHRA, CDR2 YSYEKL. The CDR3 loop is CASSQDPGTINQPQHF. CDR3 DNA sequence: TGCGCCAGCAGCCAAGATCCAGGAACAATCAATCAGCCCCAGCATTTT.

The chain links TRBV19 to TRBJ1-2; TRBD1 matches 8 bases. V shed 7 bases and J 8 bases; nucleotides not matched to a gene: 12. Looked up from germline, CDR1 is LNHDA and CDR2 is SQIVND (reference sequence). The CDR3 runs to 14 residues. The CDR3 DNA reads as TGTGCCAGTACTTTGCTGACAGGGGCGGAGGGCTACACCTTC. This translates into CASTLLTGAEGYTF.

The chain carries TRBV5-6 and TRBJ1-1; perhaps TRBD1 as D (6 bases). CDR1 SGHDT and CDR2 YYEEEE come from the germline V gene. CDR3 length: 16 residues. V was shortened by 5 bases and J by 1 base, with 18 bases between the two germline ends. The DNA for the CDR3 is TGTGCCAGCAGGTCATCCCCGGGACAAGAGAACACTGAAGCTTTCTTT. Residues: CASRSSPGQENTEAFF.

There are a few counts of this clone. This sample also contains other DNA sequences that code for the same CDR3. The V and J genes are TRBV5-1 and TRBJ1-2; no clear D gene. The length of the CDR3 is 12 residues. Trimming left V 0 bases short and J 6 bases short, with 6 bases between. Germline assignment: CDR1 SGHRS and CDR2 YFSETQ. Here the CDR3 DNA reads TGCGCCAGCAGCTTGGCCGGGGATGGCTACACCTTC. Amino acid sequence: CASSLAGDGYTF. Full variable domain (rest looked up from reference TRBV5-1 and TRBJ1-2): KAGVTQTPRYLIKTRGQQVTLSCSPISGHRSVSWYQQTPGQGLQFLFEYFSETQRNKGNFPGRFSGRQFSNSRSEMNVSTLELGDSALYLCASSLAGDGYTFGSGTRLTVV.

The CDR3 reads CASSESYVGLRTDTQYF. The DNA of the CDR3 is TGCGCCAGCAGTGAGTCGTATGTGGGGCTACGCACAGATACGCAGTATTTT. The chain joins TRBV10-1 to TRBJ2-3; a possible D gene is TRBD1 (5 bases). The CDR3 has 17 residues. V lost 0 bases and J 1 base, leaving 14 bases between the germline ends. Per germline, CDR1 WNHNN and CDR2 SYGVQD (reference sequence).

The V and J genes are TRBV30 and TRBJ1-4; unclear D gene. In germline, CDR1 is GTSNPN, CDR2 SVGIG (reference sequence). This CDR3 has 13 residues. Trimming left V 3 bases short and J 6 bases short, with 11 bases between. The DNA for the CDR3 is TGTGCCTGGAGCTTTCAGGTTTATGAAAAACTGTTTTTT. Translated: CAWSFQVYEKLFF.

The gene calls are TRBV7-9 and TRBJ2-1; 7 bases are shared with TRBD2. The CDR3 contains 16 residues. The germline gives CDR1 SEHNR, CDR2 FQNEAQ (reference sequence). The V gene end was trimmed by 5 bases and the J gene end by 5 bases; junction bases not matched to a gene: 12. CDR3 DNA sequence: TGTGCCAGCAGCCCGACGCCCCCTCTAGCGGACAATGAGCAGTTCTTC. Translated, it gives CASSPTPPLADNEQFF.

The V gene is TRBV2, the J gene TRBJ1-1; D unresolved. There are 14 residues in the CDR3. From germline, CDR1 is SNHLY and CDR2 FYNNEI. V shed 5 bases and J shed 4 bases, with 14 bases lying between them. CDR3 sequence: CASSLQYSSTEAFF. CDR3 DNA: TGTGCCAGCAGTTTACAGTATTCGTCCACTGAAGCTTTCTTT. Drawing the rest from reference TRBV2 and TRBJ1-1, the complete variable domain is EPEVTQTPSHQVTQMGQEVILRCVPISNHLYFYWYRQILGQKVEFLVSFYNNEISEKSEIFDDQFSVERPDGSNFTLKIRSTKLEDSAMYFCASSLQYSSTEAFFGQGTRLTVV.

This clone has only one observation. The chain has TRBV4-2 and TRBJ2-3; TRBD2 aligns across 8 bases. The J segment lost 3 bases and the V segment lost 1 base, leaving 6 bases of the junction unmatched. CDR1 LGHNA and CDR2 YNFKEQ come from the germline V gene. This CDR3 comprises 16 residues. The CDR3 coding sequence is TGTGCCAGCAGCCAAGTAGGTAGCGGGGAAACAGATACGCAGTATTTT. It yields the protein CASSQVGSGETDTQYF.

The chain uses TRBV10-2 and TRBJ2-7; D may be TRBD1 (6 bases). The CDR3 extends over 17 amino acids. The V gene's germline CDR1 is WSHSY and CDR2 SAAADI. Trimming removed 2 bases at V and 2 bases at J, with 19 bases between. The DNA for the CDR3 is TGCGCCAGCAGTGAGGAAGGACAGCACTTTATGACCTACGAGCAGTACTTC. It encodes CASSEEGQHFMTYEQYF.

The rearrangement links TRBV10-3 to TRBJ2-1; weak D call: TRBD1 (7 bases). The CDR3 loop spans 15 amino acids. Trimming left V 3 bases short and J 5 bases short, with 14 bases between. Germline V gene lookup returns CDR1 ENHRY and CDR2 SYGVKD. Here the CDR3 DNA reads TGTGCCATCAGTGATCCGACAGGGAGGAACAATGAGCAGTTCTTC. It encodes CAISDPTGRNNEQFF.

The rearrangement joins TRBV3-1 (or the pseudogene TRBV3-2) to TRBJ1-5, with D tentatively TRBD1 (5 bases). Germline V gene sequence: CDR1 LGHDT, CDR2 YNNKEL (reference sequence). The CDR3 spans 14 residues. Trimming cost V 1 base and J 9 bases, with 13 bases left between them. The chain's CDR3 is CASSQGQLLRPQHF. The CDR3 DNA reads TGTGCCAGCAGCCAAGGACAGTTGCTGCGGCCCCAGCATTTT.

CDR3 sequence reads: CASSLRRTGRDYGYTF. Here the CDR3 DNA reads TGTGCCAGCAGCTTAAGAAGGACAGGGAGGGACTATGGCTACACCTTC. The rearrangement links TRBV9 to TRBJ1-2, with 8 bases matching TRBD1. This CDR3 has 16 amino acids. The J segment lost 3 bases and the V segment lost 4 bases, leaving 11 bases of the junction unmatched. The germline V gene has CDR1 SGDLS and CDR2 YYNGEE.

The CDR3 region has the DNA TGTGCCAGCAGCCCCACAGGGCTGGCGGAAAAACTGTTTTTT. Translation: CASSPTGLAEKLFF. This sequence joins TRBV7-9 and TRBJ1-4, with D tentatively TRBD1 (6 bases). Looked up from germline, CDR1 is SEHNR and CDR2 is FQNEAQ (reference sequence). There are 14 residues in the CDR3. V was cut by 5 bases and J by 8 bases, with 15 bases left in between.

The sample holds one count of this clone. The V call is TRBV2, the J call TRBJ1-4; D uncertain. The germline CDR1 and CDR2 sequences are SNHLY and FYNNEI. With 7 bases removed from V and 7 bases from J, the gap between germline ends came to 16 bases. This CDR3 contains 14 residues. CDR3 sequence (DNA): TGTGCCAGCATGGAGGACGGTGGTGGTGAAAAACTGTTTTTT. Its translation is CASMEDGGGEKLFF.

J is TRBJ1-3 and V is TRBV2; TRBD1 might be the D (5 bases). Looked up from germline, CDR1 is SNHLY and CDR2 is FYNNEI. CDR3 length: 15 residues. V was shortened by 3 bases and J by 8 bases, with 17 bases between the two germline ends. In nucleotides, the CDR3 is TGTGCCAGCAGTGACGGGCAGGGATTAAGGGACACCATATATTTT. Its protein product is CASSDGQGLRDTIYF.

In its sample, this clone was seen a few times. The rearrangement links TRBV10-3 to TRBJ1-2, with D perhaps matching TRBD1 (6 bases). Trimming stripped 1 base from V and 6 bases from J, with 12 bases between. The CDR3 spans 14 residues. Germline lookup yields CDR1 ENHRY and CDR2 SYGVKD. The CDR3 region is CAISELDSINGYTF. In DNA, the CDR3 is TGTGCCATCAGTGAGTTGGACAGTATCAATGGCTACACCTTC.

The chain joins TRBV5-6 to TRBJ1-2; D may be TRBD1 (5 bases). The germline V gene encodes CDR1 SGHDT and CDR2 YYEEEE. V was clipped by 7 bases and J by 1 base, with 8 bases between them. This CDR3 is built from 12 residues. CDR3 region: CASFRVNYGYTF. The CDR3 DNA follows: TGTGCCAGCTTCAGGGTTAACTATGGCTACACCTTC. The entire variable domain, with the rest obtained from reference TRBV5-6 and TRBJ1-2, is as follows: DAGVTQSPTHLIKTRGQQVTLRCSPKSGHDTVSWYQQALGQGPQFIFQYYEEEERQRGNFPDRFSGHQFPNYSSELNVNALLLGDSALYLCASFRVNYGYTFGSGTRLTVV.

The chain carries TRBV6-1 and TRBJ1-2, with D uncertain. Germline CDR1 MNHNS, CDR2 SASEGT. V lost 1 base and J lost 7, with 10 bases in between. The CDR3 runs to 13 residues. CDR3 DNA sequence: TGTGCCAGCAGTGAAGTTAGTTCAGGTGGCTACACCTTC. Translated: CASSEVSSGGYTF.